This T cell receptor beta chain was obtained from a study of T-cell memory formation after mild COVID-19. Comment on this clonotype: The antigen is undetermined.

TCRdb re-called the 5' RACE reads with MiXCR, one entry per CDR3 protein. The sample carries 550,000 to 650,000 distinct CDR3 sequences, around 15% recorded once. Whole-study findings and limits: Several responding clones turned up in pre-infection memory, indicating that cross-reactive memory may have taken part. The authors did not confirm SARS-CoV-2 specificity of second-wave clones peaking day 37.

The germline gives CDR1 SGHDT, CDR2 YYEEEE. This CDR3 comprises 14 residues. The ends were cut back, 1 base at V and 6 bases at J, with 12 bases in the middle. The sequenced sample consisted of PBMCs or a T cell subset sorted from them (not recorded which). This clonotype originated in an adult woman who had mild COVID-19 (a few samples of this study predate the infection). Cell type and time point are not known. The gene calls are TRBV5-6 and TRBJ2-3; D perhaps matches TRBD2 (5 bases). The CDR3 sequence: CASSLLVASDTQYF. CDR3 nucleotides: TGTGCCAGCAGCTTGTTAGTAGCGTCGGATACGCAGTATTTT.